This is a list of T cell receptor beta chains from one sample in a study of blood T cells in healthy people across ages. TCRdb called the 5' RACE reads again in MiXCR, with one record for every CDR3 protein. Of 450,000 to 700,000 distinct CDR3 sequences listed, 25% to 30% are singletons. Sample: blood. The receptors originated from a woman between 65 and 79 years old in good health. The CDR3 runs from the conserved cysteine through the conserved F or W. A D gene is named only where the DNA matches it firmly. The size field is filled for only some rows; it gives once, few, many or a size class.

d_gene: -
v_gene: TRBV20-1
abundance: -
j_gene: TRBJ2-5
CDR3nt: TGCAGTGCTAACCAGGCGAACCAAGAGACCCAGTACTTC
CDR3aa: CSANQANQETQYF

d_gene: TRBD1
v_gene: TRBV5-4
abundance: -
j_gene: TRBJ1-1
CDR3nt: TGTGCCAGCAGCTTAGGGACAGGGTATAAAACTGAAGCTTTCTTT
CDR3aa: CASSLGTGYKTEAFF

d_gene: TRBD1
v_gene: TRBV29-1
abundance: -
j_gene: TRBJ2-1
CDR3nt: TGCAGCGTCTATGGGGACAGTAGCTCCTACAATGAGCAGTTCTTC
CDR3aa: CSVYGDSSSYNEQFF

d_gene: -
v_gene: TRBV21-1
abundance: few
j_gene: TRBJ2-1
CDR3nt: TGTGCCTATGGAACAAGGCCCCTTGGGCAGTTCTTC
CDR3aa: CAYGTRPLGQFF

d_gene: TRBD1
v_gene: TRBV7-2
abundance: few
j_gene: TRBJ2-1
CDR3nt: TGTGCCAGCAGGTCCGCCGGGACAGGGGGCAAGGGTGAGCAGTTCTTC
CDR3aa: CASRSAGTGGKGEQFF

d_gene: TRBD2
v_gene: TRBV4-3
abundance: -
j_gene: TRBJ2-2
CDR3nt: TGCGCCAGCAGCCAGGATTATACTAGCGGGGTTACCGGGGAGCTGTTTTTT
CDR3aa: CASSQDYTSGVTGELFF

d_gene: -
v_gene: TRBV2
abundance: -
j_gene: TRBJ1-1
CDR3nt: TGTGCCAGCACGGACTGGAACACTGAAGCTTTCTTT
CDR3aa: CASTDWNTEAFF

d_gene: -
v_gene: TRBV29-1
abundance: -
j_gene: TRBJ1-1
CDR3nt: TGCAGTCTAGCTCGGGGAACTGAAGCTTTCTTT
CDR3aa: CSLARGTEAFF

d_gene: TRBD1
v_gene: TRBV7-9
abundance: -
j_gene: TRBJ2-7
CDR3nt: TGTACCAGCAGTGGGGACAGGGCCTACGAGCAGTACTTC
CDR3aa: CTSSGDRAYEQYF

d_gene: -
v_gene: TRBV4-2
abundance: few
j_gene: TRBJ2-3
CDR3nt: TGTGCCAGCAGCCAAGGGACAGAGCACACAGATACGCAGTATTTT
CDR3aa: CASSQGTEHTDTQYF

d_gene: TRBD1
v_gene: TRBV20-1
abundance: -
j_gene: TRBJ1-1
CDR3nt: TGCAGTGCTAGACCGGGACAGACAAACACTGAAGCTTTCTTT
CDR3aa: CSARPGQTNTEAFF

d_gene: TRBD1
v_gene: TRBV3-1
abundance: -
j_gene: TRBJ1-1
CDR3nt: TGTGCCAGCAGCCAAGATTCACCCGGGACAGGGGCCTCTGAAGCTTTCTTT
CDR3aa: CASSQDSPGTGASEAFF

d_gene: -
v_gene: TRBV20-1
abundance: -
j_gene: TRBJ1-4
CDR3nt: TGCAGTGCCACTCGAACAACTAATGAAAAACTGTTTTTT
CDR3aa: CSATRTTNEKLFF

d_gene: TRBD1
v_gene: TRBV6-1
abundance: once
j_gene: TRBJ1-5
CDR3nt: TGTGCCAGCACCTCGGGACAGGGGGCTCGGTGGAATCAGCCCCAGCATTTT
CDR3aa: CASTSGQGARWNQPQHF

d_gene: -
v_gene: TRBV15
abundance: few
j_gene: TRBJ1-1
CDR3nt: TGTGCCACCAGCATAAGTATGGGGGACACTGAAGCTTTCTTT
CDR3aa: CATSISMGDTEAFF

d_gene: -
v_gene: TRBV29-1
abundance: -
j_gene: TRBJ1-1
CDR3nt: TGCAGCGTTGAGCGACAGATGAACACTGAAGCTTTCTTT
CDR3aa: CSVERQMNTEAFF

d_gene: TRBD2
v_gene: TRBV2
abundance: few
j_gene: TRBJ2-5
CDR3nt: TGTGCCAGCTGTGTCGGGGGGGCCCAAGAGACCCAGTACTTC
CDR3aa: CASCVGGAQETQYF

d_gene: -
v_gene: TRBV20-1
abundance: -
j_gene: TRBJ1-2
CDR3nt: TGCAGCCCCCGCCCGGGAACCTATGGCTACACCTTC
CDR3aa: CSPRPGTYGYTF

d_gene: -
v_gene: TRBV7-9
abundance: -
j_gene: TRBJ2-7
CDR3nt: TGTGCCAGCAGCTTTCATCAGTCTTTTTCCTACGAACAGTACTTC
CDR3aa: CASSFHQSFSYEQYF

d_gene: -
v_gene: TRBV18
abundance: -
j_gene: TRBJ2-7
CDR3nt: TGTGCCAGCTCACCACCGGGCCGTGCAGGCTACGAGCAGTACTTC
CDR3aa: CASSPPGRAGYEQYF

d_gene: TRBD2
v_gene: TRBV14
abundance: -
j_gene: TRBJ2-7
CDR3nt: TGTGCCAGCAGCCATCTTCTAGCGGCCTACGAGCAGTACTTC
CDR3aa: CASSHLLAAYEQYF

d_gene: -
v_gene: TRBV20-1
abundance: few
j_gene: TRBJ1-3
CDR3nt: TGCAGTGCTAGAGATGCGGGGGGAAACACCATATATTTT
CDR3aa: CSARDAGGNTIYF

d_gene: -
v_gene: TRBV18
abundance: -
j_gene: TRBJ1-4
CDR3nt: TGTGCCAGCTGCCCAGGGCCAGGGGAAGAAAAACTGTTTTTT
CDR3aa: CASCPGPGEEKLFF

d_gene: -
v_gene: TRBV7-2
abundance: -
j_gene: TRBJ2-1
CDR3nt: TGTGCCAGCAGCTTTGAATCCTACGATGAGCAGTTCTTC
CDR3aa: CASSFESYDEQFF

d_gene: TRBD2
v_gene: TRBV4-3
abundance: -
j_gene: TRBJ2-7
CDR3nt: TGCGCCAGCAGTCGAAGCGGGGCGTCCTACGAGCAGTACTTC
CDR3aa: CASSRSGASYEQYF

d_gene: -
v_gene: TRBV19
abundance: -
j_gene: TRBJ2-1
CDR3nt: TGTGCCAGTAGTACTCAGGGCTCCTACAATGAGCAGTTCTTC
CDR3aa: CASSTQGSYNEQFF

d_gene: -
v_gene: TRBV20-1
abundance: -
j_gene: TRBJ1-2
CDR3nt: TGCAGTGCTACGAACCAAGGGGGAGGATATGGCTACACCTTC
CDR3aa: CSATNQGGGYGYTF

d_gene: -
v_gene: TRBV20-1
abundance: -
j_gene: TRBJ1-2
CDR3nt: TGCAGTGCTAGTCCTACAGGGTTTGGCTACACCTTC
CDR3aa: CSASPTGFGYTF

d_gene: -
v_gene: TRBV6-2/TRBV6-3
abundance: few
j_gene: TRBJ1-6
CDR3nt: TGTGCCAGCAGAACCATTGGACGGGATAATAATTCACCCCTCCACTTT
CDR3aa: CASRTIGRDNNSPLHF

d_gene: TRBD1
v_gene: TRBV6-2/TRBV6-3
abundance: -
j_gene: TRBJ2-7
CDR3nt: TGTGCCAGTGGGACAGCACTTTCCTACGAGCAGTACTTC
CDR3aa: CASGTALSYEQYF

d_gene: -
v_gene: TRBV7-3
abundance: -
j_gene: TRBJ2-6
CDR3nt: TGTGCCAGCAGCCAACGTTCGGGCTCTGGGGCCAACGTCCTGACTTTC
CDR3aa: CASSQRSGSGANVLTF

d_gene: TRBD1
v_gene: TRBV27
abundance: few
j_gene: TRBJ1-1
CDR3nt: TGTGCCAGCAGTGGGACAGGCCTAATGAACACTGAAGCTTTCTTT
CDR3aa: CASSGTGLMNTEAFF

d_gene: TRBD2
v_gene: TRBV12-3/TRBV12-4
abundance: -
j_gene: TRBJ2-3
CDR3nt: TGTGCCAGCAGTTACAGGACCGGGACTATGGCAGATACGCAGTATTTT
CDR3aa: CASSYRTGTMADTQYF

d_gene: TRBD1
v_gene: TRBV20-1
abundance: -
j_gene: TRBJ1-2
CDR3nt: TGCAGTGCACCCGAGGGACAGTTTGGATATGGCTACACCTTC
CDR3aa: CSAPEGQFGYGYTF

d_gene: TRBD2
v_gene: TRBV20-1
abundance: few
j_gene: TRBJ2-7
CDR3nt: TGCAGTGCTAGAGATGCACGGGGGGACGTCGGGGAGCAGTACTTC
CDR3aa: CSARDARGDVGEQYF

d_gene: TRBD1
v_gene: TRBV12-3/TRBV12-4
abundance: -
j_gene: TRBJ1-2
CDR3nt: TGTGCCAGCAGTCAGTCTGGGACAGGGGGTATAGCTGGCTACACCTTC
CDR3aa: CASSQSGTGGIAGYTF

d_gene: -
v_gene: TRBV5-5
abundance: -
j_gene: TRBJ2-1
CDR3nt: TGTGCCAGCAGCTTAATAGCGGCGAGCTCCTACAATGAGCAGTTCTTC
CDR3aa: CASSLIAASSYNEQFF